Listed below are T cell receptor beta chains from one sample, sequenced in a study of CD8 T cells in ankylosing spondylitis. TCRdb redid the calling of the 5' RACE reads with MiXCR, one entry per CDR3 protein. This sample has roughly 150,000 distinct CDR3 sequences, with around a third found just once. Sequencing was performed on synovial fluid, either unsorted or a sorted T cell fraction (not recorded which). These receptors originate from a male donor with ankylosing spondylitis. Both conserved end residues are part of each CDR3. Fields, in order: V gene, CDR3 protein.

TRBV7-8 CASSPSGALSGNTIYF
TRBV19 CASMRGGRTNEKLFF
TRBV7-3 CASSLRGQAYNEQFF
TRBV6-1 CASSEGRGGLNTEAFF
TRBV6-5 CASSYPRDVRNQPQHF
TRBV28 CASSKLGGGTDTQYF
TRBV24-1 CATSSGTYNEQFF
TRBV5-1 CASSTTGGLGAFF
TRBV11-2 CASSPDRAKNIQYF
TRBV3-1 CASSQEIVTDTQYF
TRBV5-1 CASSISGTGGDGYTF